This entry lists 21 T cell receptor beta chains sequenced from one sample in a study of cytomegalovirus exposure and HLA in healthy donors. A multiplex PCR was run with 60 Vbeta primers and 13 Jbeta primers. Generated by immunoSEQ multiplex PCR, the TCRdb table keeps only in-frame clones and is missing some. The table shows about 160,000 clones, with about 80% occurring only once. The sample was PBMCs. Receptors originate from a girl aged 5 to 17 in good health and CMV-seropositive.

The rearrangement links TRBV9 to TRBJ2-1; 10 bases match TRBD2. This CDR3 spans 14 amino acids. Losses at the gene ends were 3 bases for V and 10 bases for J; bases not matched to a gene: 7. The germline CDR1 and CDR2 sequences are SGDLS and YYNGEE. The CDR3 DNA follows: TGTGCCAGCAGCGCTCACTTGGGACTAGCGGAGCAGTTCTTC. Translated, it gives CASSAHLGLAEQFF. Together with reference TRBV9 and TRBJ2-1, the CDR3 gives the full variable domain: DSGVTQTPKHLITATGQRVTLRCSPRSGDLSVYWYQQSLDQGLQFLIQYYNGEERAKGNILERFSAQQFPDLHSELNLSSLELGDSALYFCASSAHLGLAEQFFGPGTRLTVL.

The rearrangement uses TRBV5-1 and TRBJ2-1, with 14 bases identical to TRBD2. The CDR3 totals 19 residues. V lost 0 bases and J lost 3; bases outside the gene matches: 8. Germline V gene data show CDR1 as SGHRS and CDR2 as YFSETQ. CDR3 coding DNA: TGCGCCAGCAGCTTGGTTGGGACTAGCGGGAGAGGAAGCTACAATGAGCAGTTCTTC. Protein: CASSLVGTSGRGSYNEQFF.

In its sample, this clone was seen a few times. The genes are TRBV10-3 and TRBJ2-7, with 9 nucleotides matching TRBD1. The germline CDR1 and CDR2 sequences are ENHRY and SYGVKD. This CDR3 region has 15 residues. The J segment lost 5 bases and the V segment lost 2 bases, leaving 7 bases of the junction unmatched. The CDR3 sequence: CAISEAGTGSHEQYF. CDR3 nucleotide sequence: TGTGCCATCAGTGAGGCCGGGACAGGGAGCCACGAGCAGTACTTC.

The chain couples TRBV5-6 to TRBJ1-2, with 9 nucleotides matching TRBD1. Trimming removed 5 bases from V and 10 bases from J; junction bases left unmatched: 15. Germline CDR1 SGHDT, CDR2 YYEEEE. The CDR3 runs 15 residues. CDR3 DNA sequence: TGTGCCAGCAGTCATCTAAGACAGGGGGAAGTTGTCTACACCTTC. This gives the protein CASSHLRQGEVVYTF. The complete variable domain, with remaining parts taken from reference TRBV5-6 and TRBJ1-2, reads DAGVTQSPTHLIKTRGQQVTLRCSPKSGHDTVSWYQQALGQGPQFIFQYYEEEERQRGNFPDRFSGHQFPNYSSELNVNALLLGDSALYLCASSHLRQGEVVYTFGSGTRLTVV.

The rearrangement uses TRBV14 and TRBJ2-7, with 10 bases fitting TRBD1. The CDR3 sequence is 18 residues long. The trim removed 0 bases at V and 5 bases at J, leaving 13 bases unmatched. Germline CDR1 SGHDN, CDR2 FVKESK. The CDR3, as DNA: TGTGCCAGCAGCCAAGATCGCGCGCGGGGGACAGGGGACAACGAGCAGTACTTC. Its protein is CASSQDRARGTGDNEQYF. The whole variable domain, filled in from reference TRBV14 and TRBJ2-7, reads EAGVTQFPSHSVIEKGQTVTLRCDPISGHDNLYWYRRVMGKEIKFLLHFVKESKQDESGMPNNRFLAERTGGTYSTLKVQPAELEDSGVYFCASSQDRARGTGDNEQYFGPGTRLTVT.

V and J are TRBV27 and TRBJ2-2; TRBD1 agrees at 8 bases. The V gene's germline CDR1 is MNHEY and CDR2 SMNVEV (reference sequence). This CDR3 has 16 residues. Germline trimming cut 3 bases from V and 1 base from J; bases unmatched to any gene: 4. The CDR3 DNA reads as TGTGCCAGCAGTTTCCCAGGGGGCGGGAACACCGGGGAGCTGTTTTTT. This codes for CASSFPGGGNTGELFF.

This clone was observed a single time. The chain has TRBV30 and TRBJ2-7, with a weak D call TRBD2 (7 bases). Trimming shortened V by 7 bases and J by 2 bases, and 12 bases separated the two germline ends. This CDR3 has 12 amino acids. Germline V gives CDR1 GTSNPN, CDR2 SVGIG (reference sequence). This CDR3 reads CASRRGPYEQYF. The CDR3 DNA reads as TGTGCCTCACGGCGGGGGCCCTACGAGCAGTACTTC.

V and J are TRBV6-5 and TRBJ2-1; 9 bases align to TRBD2. V lost 6 bases to trimming and J lost 3 bases; unmatched junction nucleotides: 3. This CDR3 contains 14 residues. CDR1 is MNHEY and CDR2 is SVGAGI in the germline V gene. CDR3: CASSSSGVYNEQFF. CDR3 nucleotide sequence: TGTGCCAGCAGCTCTAGCGGGGTCTACAATGAGCAGTTCTTC.

This clone was recorded only once. The gene calls are TRBV4-1 and TRBJ1-3; a possible D gene is TRBD1 (6 bases). Germline V CDR1 and CDR2: MGHRA, YSYEKL. Trimming took off 0 bases at V and 0 bases at J, with 12 bases between the two ends. The length of the CDR3 is 17 residues. The CDR3 spells CASSQDQGRSSGNTIYF. The DNA of the CDR3 is TGCGCCAGCAGCCAAGATCAGGGGCGGTCCTCTGGAAACACCATATATTTT.

V usage is TRBV20-1 and J usage is TRBJ2-1; D is possibly TRBD1 (5 bases). CDR1 is DFQATT and CDR2 is SNEGSKA in the germline V gene (reference sequence). The CDR3 totals 11 residues. Trimming removed 3 bases from V and 10 bases from J, with 10 bases in between. DNA for the CDR3: TGCAGTGCTAGGCCTTGGACAGAGCAGTTCTTC. Protein sequence: CSARPWTEQFF.

The chain recombines TRBV5-1 with TRBJ1-4; 7 bases map to TRBD1. The trim removed 4 bases at V and 7 bases at J, leaving 4 bases unmatched. CDR3 length: 13 residues. Germline CDR1 reads SGHRS; CDR2 reads YFSETQ. The CDR3 region is CASSKGQLEKLFF. The DNA for the CDR3 is TGCGCCAGCAGCAAGGGACAGCTTGAAAAACTGTTTTTT.

The chain combines TRBV29-1 with TRBJ2-1; 16 bases are shared with TRBD2. The CDR3 is made up of 16 amino acids. CDR1 is SQVTM and CDR2 is ANQGSEA in the germline V gene. V trimming: 7 bases; J trimming: 10 bases; junction bases outside the gene matches: 13. CDR3 protein: CSAIPGLAGGTPEQFF. The CDR3 DNA is TGCAGCGCCATCCCGGGACTAGCGGGAGGGACTCCCGAGCAGTTCTTC.

The chain carries TRBV29-1 and TRBJ1-1; no clear D. Germline values: CDR1 SQVTM, CDR2 ANQGSEA. The CDR3 is made up of 10 amino acids. Between the trimmed V and J ends, which lost 7 bases and 2 bases, there was a span of 5 bases. CDR3 in amino acids: CSAVNTEAFF. CDR3 DNA: TGCAGCGCCGTTAACACTGAAGCTTTCTTT.

The chain couples TRBV9 to TRBJ1-5, with a weak D call TRBD1 (5 bases). Germline lookup yields CDR1 SGDLS and CDR2 YYNGEE. There are 15 residues in the CDR3. Trimming stripped 0 bases from V and 0 bases from J, with 7 bases between. In nucleotides, the CDR3 is TGTGCCAGCAGCGTAGAGGGGTATAGCAATCAGCCCCAGCATTTT. This sequence encodes CASSVEGYSNQPQHF.

V and J are TRBV5-5 and TRBJ2-3, with 7 bases that match TRBD2. This CDR3 has 15 amino acids. Germline V lookup: CDR1 SGHKS, CDR2 YYEKEE (reference sequence). Unmatched junction bases numbered 4, after V lost 0 bases and J lost 3 bases. CDR3 nucleotide sequence: TGTGCCAGCAGCTTGGTGGGGGGAGGGACAGATACGCAGTATTTT. This codes for CASSLVGGGTDTQYF.

CDR3 in DNA: TGTGCCAGCGGCCTAGGGGTAACTGAAGCTTTCTTT. Translated: CASGLGVTEAFF. This chain joins TRBV28 and TRBJ1-1; D perhaps matches TRBD1 (5 bases). This CDR3 has 12 residues. V was trimmed by 8 bases and J by 5 bases, leaving 12 bases between them. Germline-derived CDR1 and CDR2 are MDHEN and SYDVKM.

V is TRBV10-2 and J is TRBJ2-3; the match to TRBD1 covers 10 bases. V lost 10 bases and J lost 3; bases outside the gene matches: 4. Germline values: CDR1 WSHSY, CDR2 SAAADI. This CDR3 contains 13 residues. DNA for the CDR3: TGCGCCACCGCGGACAGGGGGACAGATACGCAGTATTTT. The encoded protein is CATADRGTDTQYF.

The chain has TRBV6-1 and TRBJ1-5, with D perhaps TRBD1 (5 bases). The germline V and J ends were trimmed by 1 base and 0 bases, with 7 bases remaining between them. The V gene's germline CDR1 is MNHNS and CDR2 SASEGT. CDR3 size: 15 residues. The CDR3: CASSEVGHSNQPQHF. The CDR3, as DNA: TGTGCCAGCAGTGAAGTCGGACATAGCAATCAGCCCCAGCATTTT.

The chain links TRBV19 to TRBJ2-3, with D possibly being TRBD2 (5 bases). CDR1 is LNHDA, CDR2 SQIVND, per germline (reference sequence). CDR3 length: 16 residues. Trimming left V 5 bases short and J 0 bases short, with 15 bases between. The CDR3 DNA sequence: TGTGCCAGTAGTGGGGTGTGGGGAGTAAGCACAGATACGCAGTATTTT. It yields the protein CASSGVWGVSTDTQYF.

In this sample, this clone turned up once. V and J are TRBV2 and TRBJ1-3; D gene unclear. CDR1 and CDR2 (germline): SNHLY, FYNNEI. The CDR3 loop spans 12 amino acids. Trimming took off 0 bases at V and 10 bases at J, with 7 bases between the two ends. As DNA, the CDR3 is TGTGCCAGCAGTGAAGCGCTACAGACCATATATTTT. As protein: CASSEALQTIYF.

The chain has TRBV5-6 and TRBJ2-2, with TRBD1 identical over 10 bases. V gave up 5 bases and J gave up 2 bases; unmatched junction bases: 3. CDR3 size: 15 residues. In germline, CDR1 is SGHDT, CDR2 YYEEEE. The CDR3 bases are TGTGCCAGCAGACTGACAGGGGGCAACACCGGGGAGCTGTTTTTT. Its protein product is CASRLTGGNTGELFF.